This T cell receptor beta chain came from a study of CD8+CD57+ T cells in acquired aplastic anemia. All patients picked for sequencing had shown, by flow cytometry, an expansion of CD8+CD57+ cells. About this clonotype: The antigen is not known.

Looked up from germline, CDR1 is DFQATT and CDR2 is SNEGSKA (reference sequence). This CDR3 contains 13 residues. Trimming took 3 bases from V and 8 from J, leaving 14 bases between them. Broader study findings: Sharing between patients and controls was observed for twenty-nine CD8+ CDR3 sequences.

CDR3 and TCR beta VDJ profiling relied on a genomic DNA template. TCRdb reprocessed the reads with MiXCR, giving one entry per CDR3 protein. This sample carries 150,000 to 180,000 distinct CDR3 sequences, less than 60% of them seen once, and the ten largest clones take roughly 12%. V usage is TRBV20-1 and J usage is TRBJ1-5; weak D call: TRBD1 (5 bases). This sequence was found in a human donor with aplastic anemia. The sequenced sample consisted of sorted CD4+, CD8+, or CD8+CD57+ T cells (not recorded which) from PBMCs. The DNA of the CDR3 is TGCAGTGCTAGGCTCGGGGCAGGAGAGCCCCAGCATTTT. It encodes CSARLGAGEPQHF.